The 4 T cell receptor beta chains below come from one sample, sequenced in a study of T cell changes during pregnancy in multiple sclerosis. This table comes from immunoSEQ multiplex PCR, and its TCRdb copy is limited to in-frame clones, with some not included. Of approximately 62,000 clones in the sample, 93% were seen once. Sequencing was performed on CD8+ T cells from peripheral blood mononuclear cells, taken in the second trimester of pregnancy. These TCRs come from a female donor with multiple sclerosis, enrolled in a pregnancy study.

This clone was found a few times. The V and J genes are TRBV27 and TRBJ2-7, with TRBD1 as a possible D gene (5 bases). Trimming removed 10 bases at V and 3 bases at J, with 10 bases between. The CDR3 is 11 residues long. Germline V lookup: CDR1 MNHEY, CDR2 SMNVEV (reference sequence). CDR3 nucleotide sequence: TGTGCCACCCGAACAGGCTACGAGCAGTACTTC. This encodes CATRTGYEQYF.

CDR3 in amino acids: CASSLTSGSLLGEQYF. The CDR3 DNA follows: TGTGCCAGCAGCCTGACTAGCGGGAGCCTTCTGGGCGAGCAGTACTTC. The chain combines TRBV7-9 with TRBJ2-7; 12 bases line up with TRBD2. V gave up 5 bases and J gave up 6 bases; unmatched junction bases: 11. The CDR3 covers 16 residues. Germline CDR1 reads SEHNR; CDR2 reads FQNEAQ (reference sequence).

This chain connects TRBV4-3 to TRBJ2-7; TRBD1 might be the D (6 bases). From germline, CDR1 is LGHNA and CDR2 YSLEER. This CDR3 has 16 residues. Trimming pared 4 bases from V and 0 bases from J, leaving 16 bases between. CDR3 nucleotides: TGCGCCAGCAGCCCAGAACTTGGGGGCGGCTCCTACGAGCAGTACTTC. It translates to CASSPELGGGSYEQYF.

A single count supports this clone. The chain recombines TRBV10-3 with TRBJ1-1; the D is unclear. The CDR3 length is 11 residues. The germline V and J ends were trimmed by 4 bases and 3 bases, with 3 bases remaining between them. Germline V gene lookup returns CDR1 ENHRY and CDR2 SYGVKD. CDR3: CAISADTEAFF. The CDR3 region has the DNA TGTGCCATCAGTGCTGACACTGAAGCTTTCTTT.